This T cell receptor beta chain was identified in a study of blood T cell repertoires in COVID-19. Study overall: Acute and convalescent COVID-19 samples came from the United States, Italy and Spain. T cells, B-cell-depleted T cells, or PBMCs provided the cDNA or gDNA that served as material.

The germline gives CDR1 GTSNPN, CDR2 SVGIG (reference sequence). The length of the CDR3 is 21 residues. Trimming took 0 bases from V and 2 from J, leaving 29 bases between them. As processed by the authors: Cell counts per sample came from amplifying reference gene primers. Method: immunoSEQ multiplex PCR; TCRdb's copy keeps in-frame clones and lacks some. D and trimming come from the DNA, and the V and J calls and clone size come from that table. The profile shows under 200,000 clones, about 88% of them singletons. The specimen was peripheral blood. This TCR derives from a woman of 80 years or more in a cohort sampled during active or convalescent COVID-19. The V and J genes are TRBV30 and TRBJ1-5; TRBD1 is a possible D gene (6 bases). In DNA, the CDR3 is TGTGCCTGGAGTGTCTGGGGGCTGGAACTAACTCGACGGGAGGGCAATCAGCCCCAGCATTTT. Protein: CAWSVWGLELTRREGNQPQHF.